The 7 T cell receptor beta chains presented below share a single source sample, sequenced in a study of blood T cells in healthy people across ages. Primed by a sample-barcoded 5' primer and a J-beta primer mix, a second PCR proceeded for 7 to 11 cycles. In TCRdb, the 5' RACE reads were re-called with MiXCR into one record per CDR3 protein. The sample has just under 900,000 distinct CDR3 sequences; 25% to 30% are singletons. Sequencing was performed on blood. The receptors stem from a woman older than 75 in good health.

This clonotype was seen ten or more times. This chain uses TRBV7-7 with TRBJ2-3; TRBD2 matches 9 bases. V was clipped by 3 bases and J by 0 bases; unmatched bases: 4. Germline V CDR1 and CDR2: SSHAT, FNYEAQ (reference sequence). The CDR3 covers 16 residues. The CDR3 DNA follows: TGTGCCAGCAGCTTGGGTAGCGGGAGAAGCACAGATACGCAGTATTTT. The encoded protein is CASSLGSGRSTDTQYF.

The chain couples TRBV4-1 to TRBJ1-5; maybe TRBD1 (5 bases). V was trimmed by 0 bases and J by 2 bases, leaving 11 bases between them. The CDR3 totals 16 residues. Germline-derived CDR1 and CDR2 are MGHRA and YSYEKL. CDR3: CASSQEAGRGNQPQHF. In DNA, the CDR3 is TGCGCCAGCAGCCAAGAGGCAGGGAGGGGCAATCAGCCCCAGCATTTT.

This clonotype has a count of ten or more. The CDR3 loop reads CASRSSGGPYNEQFF. CDR3 coding DNA: TGCGCCAGCAGGAGTAGCGGGGGTCCATACAATGAGCAGTTCTTC. The chain is built from TRBV5-1 and TRBJ2-1, with TRBD2 identical over 9 bases. V dropped 5 bases and J dropped 4; count of bases not matched to a gene: 7. Per germline, CDR1 SGHRS and CDR2 YFSETQ. This CDR3 region has 15 residues.

This clonotype has ten or more counts. The J gene is TRBJ2-1, the V gene TRBV12-3 or TRBV12-4; D is uncertain. Trimming took off 3 bases at V and 5 bases at J, with 23 bases between the two ends. The CDR3 sequence is 18 residues long. Here the CDR3 DNA reads TGTGCCAGCAGTTTTCTAACCGTCACCGATCGTTTGAACAATGAGCAGTTCTTC. Its protein product is CASSFLTVTDRLNNEQFF.

This sequence joins TRBV27 and TRBJ2-5; no clear D. The ends were cut back, 6 bases at V and 5 bases at J, with 13 bases in the middle. Germline CDR1 is MNHEY and CDR2 is SMNVEV (reference sequence). The CDR3 consists of 13 residues. The CDR3, as DNA: TGTGCCAGCAGCCTGGTTCTTCGGGAGACCCAGTACTTC. This translates into CASSLVLRETQYF.

This sequence joins TRBV7-2 and TRBJ2-1; D is ambiguous. The CDR3 has 15 amino acids. Per the germline V gene, CDR1 is SGHTA and CDR2 is FQGNSA. V gave up 5 bases and J gave up 8 bases, with 19 bases separating them. CDR3 in DNA: TGTGCCAGCAGCCTTCGAGTAACTGTATGGTATGAGCAGTTCTTC. Amino acid sequence: CASSLRVTVWYEQFF.

This clonotype was detected many times. The J gene is TRBJ1-2, the V gene TRBV29-1; D is undetermined. CDR1 is SQVTM and CDR2 is ANQGSEA in the germline V gene. Between the trimmed V and J ends, which lost 7 bases and 0 bases, there was a span of 12 bases. The CDR3 contains 13 residues. For the CDR3, the DNA is TGCAGCGCCAGAGTGGGTACTAACTATGGCTACACCTTC. Translation: CSARVGTNYGYTF.